A selection of T cell receptor beta chains follows, all from one sample in a study of T cell changes during pregnancy in multiple sclerosis. Clones were sequenced by immunoSEQ multiplex PCR, and TCRdb holds only the in-frame ones, with some missing. The repertoire consists of 70,000 to 100,000 clones, with just under 95% occurring once and the leading ten covering around 4.5%. The sequences come from peripheral blood, collected in the first trimester of pregnancy. The receptor set was obtained from a female donor with multiple sclerosis, enrolled in a pregnancy study. CDR3s include the opening cysteine and the closing phenylalanine or tryptophan. D genes are given only for firm matches. Clone size, where shown, is once, few, many, or a class for clones that have expanded.

NA	TRBV2	NA	TRBJ2-7	CARDFGPKRRKTYEQYF	TGTGCCAGAGACTTTGGACCTAAGAGGAGGAAGACCTACGAGCAGTACTTC
NA	TRBV9	TRBD1	TRBJ2-7	CASSEGGTGEEQYF	TGTGCCAGCAGCGAGGGGGGGACAGGGGAAGAGCAGTACTTC
NA	TRBV7-8	TRBD1	TRBJ1-5	CASSLVGTGGRDGDQPQHF	TGTGCCAGCAGCTTAGTCGGGACAGGGGGCCGCGATGGCGATCAGCCCCAGCATTTT
once	TRBV4-1	NA	TRBJ1-1	CASSQATDANTEAFF	TGCGCCAGCAGCCAAGCGACAGACGCTAACACTGAAGCTTTCTTT
NA	TRBV25-1	NA	TRBJ2-3	CASRSTTTLNTDTQYF	TGTGCCAGCAGGTCGACGACTACCCTTAACACAGATACGCAGTATTTT
NA	TRBV5-1	TRBD2	TRBJ2-7	CASGRSGGGFEQYF	TGCGCCAGCGGACGTAGCGGGGGGGGGTTCGAGCAGTACTTC
NA	TRBV27	NA	TRBJ1-1	CASRGTGWRNTEAFF	TGTGCCAGCAGGGGAACAGGGTGGCGGAACACTGAAGCTTTCTTT
NA	TRBV27	NA	TRBJ2-3	CASSFPGGTDTQYF	TGTGCCAGCAGTTTTCCAGGGGGCACAGATACGCAGTATTTT
NA	TRBV6-6	NA	TRBJ1-1	CASRNPQAEAFF	TGTGCCAGCAGAAACCCCCAAGCCGAAGCTTTCTTT
NA	TRBV7-3	NA	TRBJ2-1	CASSLTSVAYNEQFF	TGTGCCAGCAGCTTAACTAGCGTGGCCTACAATGAGCAGTTCTTC
NA	TRBV19	NA	TRBJ1-6	CASSIAGVRSPLHF	TGTGCCAGTAGTATCGCAGGGGTGCGTTCACCCCTCCACTTT
NA	TRBV30	NA	TRBJ1-5	CAWSGGQNQPQHF	TGTGCCTGGAGTGGAGGTCAGAATCAGCCCCAGCATTTT
NA	TRBV18	TRBD2	TRBJ2-3	CASSPARGLAEGDTQYF	TGTGCCAGCTCACCGGCCCGGGGACTAGCGGAGGGAGATACGCAGTATTTT
NA	TRBV2	TRBD1	TRBJ1-1	CASRGKGATNTEAFF	TGTGCCAGCCGCGGAAAGGGGGCAACGAACACTGAAGCTTTCTTT
NA	TRBV18	NA	TRBJ2-7	CASSPGWARRYEQYF	TGTGCCAGCTCACCAGGTTGGGCCCGGAGGTACGAGCAGTACTTC
NA	TRBV10-2	TRBD1	TRBJ1-6	CASKGVQGAPASSSYNSPLHF	TGCGCCAGCAAGGGGGTACAGGGGGCTCCTGCGAGCAGCTCCTATAATTCACCCCTCCACTTT
NA	TRBV7-2	NA	TRBJ2-7	CASSLEGLRAESYEQYF	TGTGCCAGCAGCTTAGAGGGCTTGAGGGCGGAATCCTACGAGCAGTACTTC
NA	TRBV5-1	NA	TRBJ2-1	CASSPDNEQFF	TGCGCCAGCAGCCCCGACAATGAGCAGTTCTTC
NA	TRBV11-2	TRBD1	TRBJ2-2	CASSGTGVTGELFF	TGTGCCAGCTCCGGGACAGGGGTGACCGGGGAGCTGTTTTTT
NA	TRBV27	NA	TRBJ1-6	CAGGSSYNSPLHF	TGTGCCGGGGGGAGCTCCTATAATTCACCCCTCCACTTT
NA	TRBV5-1	NA	TRBJ2-6	CASSYLQGKSSGANVLTF	TGCGCCAGCAGCTACCTACAGGGAAAGAGCTCTGGGGCCAACGTCCTGACTTTC
NA	TRBV18	NA	TRBJ2-2	CASSPLNTGELFF	TGTGCCAGCTCACCACTAAACACCGGGGAGCTGTTTTTT
NA	TRBV2	NA	TRBJ1-2	CASSEYAGVDGYTF	TGTGCCAGCAGTGAATATGCGGGGGTTGATGGCTACACCTTC
once	TRBV2	NA	TRBJ1-1	CASSESRPGTDNTEAFF	TGTGCCAGCAGTGAAAGTCGCCCCGGGACTGATAACACTGAAGCTTTCTTT
NA	TRBV18	TRBD1	TRBJ1-2	CASSPYFSGQGDYGYTF	TGTGCCAGCTCACCTTACTTTTCGGGACAGGGGGACTATGGCTACACCTTC
NA	TRBV3-2	NA	TRBJ1-2	CASSPPFTF	TGTGCCAGCAGCCCCCCTTTTACCTTC
NA	TRBV13	TRBD2	TRBJ2-7	CASSPFAGVSYEQYF	TGTGCCAGCAGCCCTTTTGCGGGGGTCTCCTACGAGCAGTACTTC
few	TRBV19	NA	TRBJ2-1	CASSRVGEQFF	TGTGCCAGTAGTAGGGTCGGGGAGCAGTTCTTC
NA	TRBV4-1	NA	TRBJ2-7	CASSQVASSYEQYF	TGCGCCAGCAGCCAAGTGGCCAGCTCCTACGAGCAGTACTTC
NA	TRBV7-9	TRBD1	TRBJ2-1	CASSLQGASYNEQFF	TGTGCCAGCAGCTTACAGGGGGCTTCCTACAATGAGCAGTTCTTC